The 13 T cell receptor beta chains listed next were all sequenced from one sample in a study of cytomegalovirus exposure and HLA in healthy donors. Primers: 60 Vbeta forward and 13 Jbeta reverse. Assay: immunoSEQ multiplex PCR; the TCRdb copy retains only in-frame clones and omits some. The data show some 140,000 clones, over 60% seen once. Sequences were obtained from PBMCs. The receptors stem from a middle-aged woman in good health and CMV-seronegative.

For the CDR3, the DNA is TGTGCCAGCAGTGAAGTGATGGGCCGCAATCAGCCCCAGCATTTT. Its translation: CASSEVMGRNQPQHF. This chain joins TRBV6-1 and TRBJ1-5, with D unresolved. V was shortened by 1 base and J by 2 bases, with 9 bases between the two germline ends. Germline V gene sequence: CDR1 MNHNS, CDR2 SASEGT. The CDR3 spans 15 residues.

V is TRBV7-8 and J is TRBJ1-1; no clear D gene. The CDR3 extends over 16 amino acids. V was shortened by 2 bases and J by 5 bases, with 18 bases between the two germline ends. The germline CDR1 and CDR2 sequences are SGHVS and FQNEAQ. CDR3 region: CASSLTVSGSVTEAFF. In DNA form, the CDR3 reads TGTGCCAGCAGCTTAACGGTATCGGGGTCGGTAACTGAAGCTTTCTTT.

This clone was counted a few times. Relative to the germline gene, one junction end is altered; a read error may explain this. The chain joins TRBV18 to TRBJ1-6; D not resolved. CDR1 is KGHSH, CDR2 LQKENI, per germline. The CDR3 totals 14 residues. As DNA, the CDR3 is TGTGCCAGCTCGCCCCGAACGGAGGATTCCCCCCTCCACTTT. Translated, it gives CASSPRTEDSPLHF.

This sequence joins TRBV2 and TRBJ1-1; TRBD1 agrees at 7 bases. The germline CDR1 and CDR2 sequences are SNHLY and FYNNEI. The CDR3 contains 17 residues. Losses at the gene ends were 0 bases for V and 7 bases for J; bases not matched to a gene: 14. CDR3 residues: CASSEAPETGFQGEAFF. The DNA of the CDR3 is TGTGCCAGCAGTGAAGCTCCCGAGACAGGGTTTCAGGGTGAAGCTTTCTTT.

A single count supports this clone. J is TRBJ2-1 and V is TRBV9; 7 nucleotides agree with TRBD1. The germline V gene encodes CDR1 SGDLS and CDR2 YYNGEE. The trim removed 0 bases at V and 0 bases at J, leaving 3 bases unmatched. The CDR3 spans 16 residues. The CDR3 sequence is CASSVGGQRSYNEQFF. The CDR3 bases are TGTGCCAGCAGCGTAGGGGGACAGCGCTCCTACAATGAGCAGTTCTTC.

V usage is TRBV7-9 and J usage is TRBJ1-3; no firm D call. Germline CDR1 SEHNR, CDR2 FQNEAQ (reference sequence). The CDR3 spans 15 residues. Trimming cost V 5 bases and J 4 bases, with 15 bases left between them. The CDR3 nucleotides are TGTGCCAGCAGCCCGGTCGGGGAGCCAGGAAACACCATATATTTT. Encoded protein: CASSPVGEPGNTIYF.

J is TRBJ2-7 and V is TRBV12-5; the match to TRBD1 covers 7 bases. Trimming cost V 6 bases and J 3 bases; bases outside gene matches: 8. CDR1 and CDR2 (germline): LGHNT, FRNRAP. This CDR3 contains 14 residues. CDR3 in amino acids: CASGYGQAYYEQYF. The DNA for the CDR3 is TGTGCTAGTGGCTACGGACAGGCCTACTACGAGCAGTACTTC.

This clone has just a few counts. The chain combines TRBV5-1 with TRBJ2-1; 8 bases match TRBD2. Germline V gene sequence: CDR1 SGHRS, CDR2 YFSETQ. This CDR3 comprises 16 residues. V trimming: 0 bases; J trimming: 9 bases; junction bases outside the gene matches: 11. The CDR3 sequence is CASSLAFTGGLAEQFF. DNA for the CDR3: TGCGCCAGCAGCTTGGCCTTTACGGGAGGGCTGGCTGAGCAGTTCTTC.

This clone appeared once. CDR3 region: CASSSGGIAGGLGTQYF. In DNA, the CDR3 is TGCGCCAGCAGCTCTGGAGGGATAGCGGGAGGGCTAGGGACGCAGTATTTT. V and J are TRBV5-1 and TRBJ2-3; TRBD2 agrees at 11 bases. The trim removed 3 bases at V and 9 bases at J, leaving 15 bases unmatched. Germline V gene sequence: CDR1 SGHRS, CDR2 YFSETQ. This CDR3 contains 17 residues.

The chain joins TRBV5-4 to TRBJ2-3, with 10 bases lining up with TRBD1. The J segment lost 6 bases and the V segment lost 0 bases, leaving 4 bases of the junction unmatched. CDR1 is SGHNT, CDR2 YYREEE, per germline (reference sequence). The CDR3 runs 15 residues. The CDR3 nucleotides read TGTGCCAGCAGCTTGGGACAGGGGGCAAAGGATACGCAGTATTTT. It yields the protein CASSLGQGAKDTQYF.

The V gene is TRBV10-2, the J gene TRBJ2-7; 13 nucleotides align to TRBD2. CDR1 WSHSY and CDR2 SAAADI come from the germline V gene. Trimming removed 1 base from V and 5 bases from J; junction bases left unmatched: 5. CDR3 length equals 16 residues. The CDR3 reads CASSEYGTSGIDEQYF. CDR3 sequence (DNA): TGCGCCAGCAGTGAGTACGGGACTAGCGGGATAGACGAGCAGTACTTC.

The chain employs TRBV30 and TRBJ2-3, with TRBD2 matching over 10 bases. This CDR3 contains 15 residues. V dropped 0 bases and J dropped 4; count of bases not matched to a gene: 4. Germline V gene sequence: CDR1 GTSNPN, CDR2 SVGIG (reference sequence). The chain's CDR3 is CAWSVNLAGADTQYF. The CDR3 DNA is TGTGCCTGGAGTGTAAATCTAGCGGGAGCAGATACGCAGTATTTT.

V gene TRBV7-9 combines with J gene TRBJ2-3; the match to TRBD2 covers 15 bases. CDR3 length equals 19 residues. V was clipped by 5 bases and J by 3 bases; unmatched bases: 12. Germline CDR1 SEHNR, CDR2 FQNEAQ (reference sequence). CDR3 amino acids: CASSPPPRTSGRGTDTQYF. The DNA for the CDR3 is TGTGCCAGCAGCCCTCCTCCCCGGACTAGCGGGAGGGGGACAGATACGCAGTATTTT.